What follows are 6 T cell receptor beta chains derived from one specimen sequenced in a study of neurological immune-mediated disorders. In TCRdb, the 5' RACE reads were re-called with MiXCR into one record per CDR3 protein. Of around 50,000 distinct CDR3 sequences listed, around 3.5% are singletons. What was sequenced was PBMCs. Receptors originate from a man in his 60s with multiple sclerosis.

This clonotype occurred many times. The V call is TRBV6-2 or TRBV6-3, the J call TRBJ2-4; D is unclear. Germline lookup yields CDR1 MNHEY and CDR2 SVGEGT. This CDR3 has 17 amino acids. The ends were cut back, 0 bases at V and 0 bases at J, with 12 bases in the middle. The CDR3 reads CASSYSISNAAKNIQYF. The DNA for the CDR3 is TGTGCCAGCAGTTACTCGATCAGCAATGCAGCCAAAAACATTCAGTACTTC.

This clonotype was counted many times. The chain carries TRBV29-1 and TRBJ2-5; 8 nucleotides match TRBD1. The CDR3 consists of 12 residues. CDR1 and CDR2 from the germline V gene are SQVTM and ANQGSEA. The V segment lost 7 bases and the J segment 4 bases; nucleotides outside the gene matches: 5. CDR3 region: CSATQGGETQYF. In nucleotides, the CDR3 is TGCAGCGCCACACAGGGGGGAGAGACCCAGTACTTC.

This clonotype was observed at least ten times. V usage is TRBV9 and J usage is TRBJ2-5; D could derive from TRBD1 or TRBD2 (5 bases each). V lost 6 bases to trimming and J lost 3 bases, with 9 bases between them. The CDR3 length is 12 residues. Per germline, CDR1 SGDLS and CDR2 YYNGEE. This CDR3 is CASTGTEETQYF. The CDR3 region has the DNA TGTGCCAGCACCGGGACGGAAGAGACCCAGTACTTC. Variable domain in full (rest from reference TRBV9 and TRBJ2-5): DSGVTQTPKHLITATGQRVTLRCSPRSGDLSVYWYQQSLDQGLQFLIQYYNGEERAKGNILERFSAQQFPDLHSELNLSSLELGDSALYFCASTGTEETQYFGPGTRLLVL.

In this sample, this clonotype turned up many times. The chain has TRBV10-3 and TRBJ1-2; 9 nucleotides match TRBD1. This CDR3 spans 13 amino acids. Germline lookup yields CDR1 ENHRY and CDR2 SYGVKD. Trimming at V came to 6 bases and at J to 6 bases, leaving 5 bases not matched to a gene. CDR3 sequence: CAISAGQGNGYTF. The DNA of the CDR3 is TGTGCCATCAGCGCAGGACAGGGGAATGGCTACACCTTC.

This clonotype showed up many times. The V gene is TRBV29-1, the J gene TRBJ2-3; D is uncertain. The germline gives CDR1 SQVTM, CDR2 ANQGSEA. Trimming pared 6 bases from V and 2 bases from J, leaving 3 bases between. The CDR3 length is 10 residues. In DNA, the CDR3 is TGCAGCGTATACACAGATACGCAGTATTTT. Translated: CSVYTDTQYF.

The chain joins TRBV7-9 to TRBJ1-5, with TRBD1 matching 7 bases. Germline CDR1 is SEHNR and CDR2 is FQNEAQ (reference sequence). V trimming: 6 bases; J trimming: 4 bases; junction bases outside the gene matches: 15. The CDR3 runs 17 residues. CDR3 nucleotides: TGTGCCAGCAGTCACCTCCTTCAGACAGGGCTGAATCAGCCCCAGCATTTT. This sequence encodes CASSHLLQTGLNQPQHF.